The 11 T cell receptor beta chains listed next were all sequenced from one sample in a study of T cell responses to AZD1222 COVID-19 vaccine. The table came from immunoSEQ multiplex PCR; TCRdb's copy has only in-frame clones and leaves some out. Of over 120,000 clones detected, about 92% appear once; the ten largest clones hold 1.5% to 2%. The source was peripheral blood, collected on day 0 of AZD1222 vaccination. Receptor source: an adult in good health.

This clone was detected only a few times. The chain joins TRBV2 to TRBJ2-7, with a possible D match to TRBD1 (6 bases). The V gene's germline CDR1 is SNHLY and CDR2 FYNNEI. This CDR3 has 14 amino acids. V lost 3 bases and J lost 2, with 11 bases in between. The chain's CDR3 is CASSDGGRAYEQYF. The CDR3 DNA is TGTGCCAGCAGTGATGGGGGCAGGGCCTACGAGCAGTACTTC.

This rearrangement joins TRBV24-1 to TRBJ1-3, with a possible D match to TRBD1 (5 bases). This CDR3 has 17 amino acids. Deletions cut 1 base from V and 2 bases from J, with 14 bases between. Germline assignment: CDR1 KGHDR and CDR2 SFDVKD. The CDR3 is CATSDFKTAIPGNTIYF. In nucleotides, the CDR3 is TGTGCCACCAGTGATTTCAAGACAGCAATCCCTGGAAACACCATATATTTT.

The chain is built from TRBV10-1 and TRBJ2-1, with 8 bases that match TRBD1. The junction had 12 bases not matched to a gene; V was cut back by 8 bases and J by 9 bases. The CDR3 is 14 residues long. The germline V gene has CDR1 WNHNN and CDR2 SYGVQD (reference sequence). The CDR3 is CASGMTDRGGEQFF. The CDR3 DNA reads TGCGCCAGCGGGATGACCGACAGGGGTGGTGAGCAGTTCTTC.

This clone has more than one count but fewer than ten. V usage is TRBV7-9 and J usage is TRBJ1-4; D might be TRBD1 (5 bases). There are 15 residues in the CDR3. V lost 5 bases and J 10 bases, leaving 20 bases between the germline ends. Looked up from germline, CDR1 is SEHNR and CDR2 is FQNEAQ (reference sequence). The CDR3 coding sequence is TGTGCCAGCAGCGATCCCGGGACGTCGATGCGAAAACTGTTTTTT. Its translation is CASSDPGTSMRKLFF.

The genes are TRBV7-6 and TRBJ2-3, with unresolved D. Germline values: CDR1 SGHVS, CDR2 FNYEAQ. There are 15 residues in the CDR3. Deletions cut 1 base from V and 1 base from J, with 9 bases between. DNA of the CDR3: TGTGCCAGCAGCTTAGGGGTCACAGGCACAGATACGCAGTATTTT. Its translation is CASSLGVTGTDTQYF.

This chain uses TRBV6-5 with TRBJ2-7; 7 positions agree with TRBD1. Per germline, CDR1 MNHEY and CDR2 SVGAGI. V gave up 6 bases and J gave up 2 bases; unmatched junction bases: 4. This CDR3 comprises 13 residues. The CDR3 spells CASSRGQAYEQYF. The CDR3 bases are TGTGCCAGCAGCCGAGGACAGGCCTACGAGCAGTACTTC.

The CDR3 DNA is TGTGCCATCTCGAGTCCCAATTCACCCCTCCACTTT. Translating it yields CAISSPNSPLHF. This chain links TRBV10-3 with TRBJ1-6; D call uncertain. Trimming pared 8 bases from V and 7 bases from J, leaving 9 bases between. CDR1 and CDR2 from the germline V gene are ENHRY and SYGVKD. The CDR3 contains 12 residues.

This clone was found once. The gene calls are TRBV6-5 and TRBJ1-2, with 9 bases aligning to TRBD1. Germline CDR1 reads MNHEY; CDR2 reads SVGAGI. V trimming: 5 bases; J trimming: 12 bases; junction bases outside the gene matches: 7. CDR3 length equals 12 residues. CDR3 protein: CASSPGQGFHTF. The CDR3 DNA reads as TGTGCCAGCAGTCCGGGACAGGGTTTTCACACCTTC.

CDR3: CASGTSAGHGYTF. DNA for the CDR3: TGTGCTAGTGGTACCTCGGCAGGGCACGGCTACACCTTC. V gene TRBV12-5 combines with J gene TRBJ1-2; tentative D call: TRBD1 (5 bases). Trimming took off 5 bases at V and 8 bases at J, with 15 bases between the two ends. The germline CDR1 and CDR2 sequences are LGHNT and FRNRAP. CDR3 length: 13 amino acids. The whole variable domain, filled in from reference TRBV12-5 and TRBJ1-2, reads DARVTQTPRHKVTEMGQEVTMRCQPILGHNTVFWYRQTMMQGLELLAYFRNRAPLDDSGMPKDRFSAEMPDATLATLKIQPSEPRDSAVYFCASGTSAGHGYTFGSGTRLTVV.

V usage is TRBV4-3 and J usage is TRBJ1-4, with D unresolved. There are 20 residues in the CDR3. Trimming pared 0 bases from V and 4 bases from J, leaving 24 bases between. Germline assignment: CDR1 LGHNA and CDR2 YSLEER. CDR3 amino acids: CASSQDLAVGQAGGNEKLFF. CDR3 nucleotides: TGCGCCAGCAGCCAAGATTTAGCTGTAGGCCAGGCAGGAGGTAATGAAAAACTGTTTTTT.

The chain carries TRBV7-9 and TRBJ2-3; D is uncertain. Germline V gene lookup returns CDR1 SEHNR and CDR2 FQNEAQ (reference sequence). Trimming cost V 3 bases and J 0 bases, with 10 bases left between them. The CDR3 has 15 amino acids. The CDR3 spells CASSFQATSTDTQYF. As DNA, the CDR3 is TGTGCCAGCAGCTTCCAGGCAACTAGCACAGATACGCAGTATTTT.